Following are 6 T cell receptor beta chains from one sample sequenced in a study of cytomegalovirus exposure and HLA in healthy donors. Vbeta (60) and Jbeta (13) primers were used in the PCR. Here immunoSEQ multiplex PCR was the method, and the copy in TCRdb shows in-frame clones only, minus some. The sample has some 140,000 clones, around 72% seen once; the top ten hold 1% to 1.5%. The specimen sequenced was PBMCs. The receptors derive from a middle-aged woman in good health and CMV-seronegative.

This clone was seen only once. The chain couples TRBV28 to TRBJ1-5, with 8 positions matching TRBD1. CDR1 and CDR2 from the germline V gene are MDHEN and SYDVKM. Losses at the gene ends were 2 bases for V and 9 bases for J; bases not matched to a gene: 9. This CDR3 is 15 amino acids long. The CDR3 DNA follows: TGTGCCAGCAGTTTAGGATGGCAGGGGGCTAGGCCCCAGCATTTT. Amino acid sequence: CASSLGWQGARPQHF.

This chain links TRBV10-3 with TRBJ1-1; D ambiguous. The CDR3 length is 15 residues. In germline, CDR1 is ENHRY, CDR2 SYGVKD. V lost 0 bases and J lost 0, with 8 bases in between. CDR3 sequence reads: CAISESVQLNTEAFF. CDR3 DNA: TGTGCCATCAGTGAGTCAGTCCAGTTGAACACTGAAGCTTTCTTT.

This clone appeared a few times. The rearrangement uses TRBV6-1 and TRBJ1-1; D not resolved. Trimming took 6 bases from V and 2 from J, leaving 10 bases between them. The CDR3 sequence is 13 residues long. Germline V CDR1 and CDR2: MNHNS, SASEGT. For the CDR3, the DNA is TGTGCCAGCAGGCCCAGCGCAAACACTGAAGCTTTCTTT. This encodes CASRPSANTEAFF.

This chain joins TRBV7-8 and TRBJ2-1; weak D call: TRBD2 (6 bases). This CDR3 contains 15 residues. Between the trimmed V and J ends, which lost 4 bases and 1 base, there was a span of 11 bases. Germline loops: CDR1 SGHVS, CDR2 FQNEAQ. The CDR3 DNA sequence: TGTGCCAGCAGCTCAATCCGGGAGTCCTACAATGAGCAGTTCTTC. Its protein is CASSSIRESYNEQFF.

V gene TRBV28 combines with J gene TRBJ1-2; 9 nucleotides agree with TRBD1. After removal of 1 base from V and 6 bases from J, the junction contained 3 bases not matched to a gene. Per germline, CDR1 MDHEN and CDR2 SYDVKM. The CDR3 is 14 residues long. Here the CDR3 DNA reads TGTGCCAGCAGTTTATCGACAGGGGGGAATGGCTACACCTTC. Protein sequence: CASSLSTGGNGYTF.

Here the CDR3 reads CASSQDWGQGLSYEQYV. DNA for the CDR3: TGCGCCAGCAGCCAAGACTGGGGACAGGGACTCTCCTACGAGCAGTACGTC. The V and J genes are TRBV4-1 and TRBJ2-7; TRBD1 matches 9 bases. The CDR3 has 17 amino acids. Germline trimming cut 0 bases from V and 0 bases from J; bases unmatched to any gene: 6. The germline V gene encodes CDR1 MGHRA and CDR2 YSYEKL.